This passage covers 12 T cell receptor beta chains from one sample sequenced in a study of blood T cell repertoires in COVID-19 (dated by TCRdb to between 2020 and 2021). The library came from the immunoSEQ multiplex PCR assay. The clones in this table, taken by TCRdb from immuneACCESS, are in-frame only. Not every clone is retained; where verified, under half of the shortfall comes from an unresolved V gene, and the cause of the rest is unknown. This sample holds 250,000 to 300,000 clones; about 89% were observed only once. The leading ten clones occupy 12% of the sample. The specimen was peripheral blood. These receptors were obtained from a woman aged 55-70 years with acute or convalescent COVID-19.

This clone was recorded once. V gene TRBV7-2 combines with J gene TRBJ1-1; 9 bases line up with TRBD1. The CDR3 is 18 amino acids. V dropped 2 bases and J dropped 4; count of bases not matched to a gene: 14. Germline V gene data show CDR1 as SGHTA and CDR2 as FQGNSA. The DNA for the CDR3 is TGTGCCAGCAGCTTATGGCCCGGGACAGGGAGGTTGGGCACTGAAGCTTTCTTT. The encoded protein is CASSLWPGTGRLGTEAFF.

The chain uses TRBV10-3 and TRBJ2-1, with 9 bases matching TRBD1. CDR3 length equals 15 residues. V shed 2 bases, J shed 4 bases, and the junction held 3 bases outside the gene matches. Germline values: CDR1 ENHRY, CDR2 SYGVKD. CDR3 coding DNA: TGTGCCATCAGTGAGGCGGGGACAGGGTACAATGAGCAGTTCTTC. This codes for CAISEAGTGYNEQFF.

This clone was detected once. The J gene is TRBJ1-2, the V gene TRBV27; 8 bases fit TRBD1. Germline V lookup: CDR1 MNHEY, CDR2 SMNVEV (reference sequence). The CDR3 has 14 amino acids. The V and J ends lost 8 bases and 4 bases, in that order; junction bases with no gene match: 9. For the CDR3, the DNA is TGTGCCAGCGCGGAGACAGGGGAAGTCTATGGCTACACCTTC. Amino acids: CASAETGEVYGYTF.

The rearrangement joins TRBV2 to TRBJ2-3; a weak D match, TRBD1 (6 bases). V lost 4 bases to trimming and J lost 0 bases, with 14 bases between them. The CDR3 runs 16 residues. Per the germline V gene, CDR1 is SNHLY and CDR2 is FYNNEI. CDR3 sequence reads: CASSVWTAHSTDTQYF. CDR3 sequence (DNA): TGTGCCAGCAGTGTCTGGACAGCACATAGCACAGATACGCAGTATTTT.

J is TRBJ1-2 and V is TRBV28; D is unclear. The V and J ends lost 10 bases and 2 bases respectively, with 14 bases between them. Per germline, CDR1 MDHEN and CDR2 SYDVKM. CDR3 length equals 13 residues. Here the CDR3 DNA reads TGTGCCACCTCGCTAGGCGTAAACTATGGCTACACCTTC. Its protein product is CATSLGVNYGYTF.

V is TRBV11-2 and J is TRBJ1-4; 11 bases agree with TRBD1. This CDR3 contains 14 residues. Germline values: CDR1 SGHAT, CDR2 FQNNGV. Germline trimming cut 5 bases from V and 8 bases from J; bases unmatched to any gene: 4. CDR3 sequence: CASSHGQGAEKLFF. CDR3 bases: TGTGCCAGCAGCCATGGACAGGGGGCCGAAAAACTGTTTTTT.

The V call is TRBV7-9, the J call TRBJ1-2; TRBD1 matches at 12 bases. Trimming cost V 8 bases and J 4 bases; bases outside gene matches: 11. Germline V lookup: CDR1 SEHNR, CDR2 FQNEAQ (reference sequence). The CDR3 has 16 amino acids. The CDR3 DNA is TGTGCCAGCGGAGCTCCGGGACAGGGGGCAATCTATGGCTACACCTTC. This translates into CASGAPGQGAIYGYTF.

In this sample, this clone turned up once. V usage is TRBV5-5 and J usage is TRBJ2-5, with 7 nucleotides matching TRBD2. This CDR3 is 12 amino acids long. With 7 bases clipped from V and 2 bases from J, the junction kept 2 bases outside the gene matches. CDR1 and CDR2 (germline): SGHKS, YYEKEE (reference sequence). CDR3: CASGREQETQYF. In DNA, the CDR3 is TGTGCCAGCGGGAGGGAGCAAGAGACCCAGTACTTC.

The V call is TRBV28, the J call TRBJ1-2; TRBD1 agrees at 10 bases. CDR3 length equals 13 residues. The germline CDR1 and CDR2 sequences are MDHEN and SYDVKM. V lost 10 bases and J lost 8; bases outside the gene matches: 10. Here the CDR3 DNA reads TGTGCCATTGGACAGGGGGTCCCGGGGGGCTACACCTTC. Translated: CAIGQGVPGGYTF.

V and J are TRBV7-9 and TRBJ2-3; 12 positions agree with TRBD2. The CDR3 consists of 17 residues. Germline V gene data show CDR1 as SEHNR and CDR2 as FQNEAQ (reference sequence). Losses at the gene ends were 5 bases for V and 5 bases for J; bases not matched to a gene: 11. For the CDR3, the DNA is TGTGCCAGCAGCCCTCCTAGCGGGAGGGCCAATAAAGATACGCAGTATTTT. This codes for CASSPPSGRANKDTQYF.

Notes on this clone: Compared with germline, one end of the junction differs, possibly owing to a read error. The chain uses TRBV4-2 and TRBJ2-5, with TRBD2 identical over 8 bases. Germline loops: CDR1 LGHNA, CDR2 YNFKEQ. The CDR3 covers 15 residues. The CDR3 region has the DNA TGTGCCAGCAGCCAGCGGGGGGACGAAAGAGAGGCCCAGTACTTC. Protein sequence: CASSQRGDEREAQYF.

The V gene is TRBV27, the J gene TRBJ1-5; 7 nucleotides match TRBD1. Germline V gives CDR1 MNHEY, CDR2 SMNVEV (reference sequence). CDR3 length: 14 residues. Trimming took 6 bases from V and 6 from J; bases not matched to a gene: 8. Written as DNA, the CDR3 is TGTGCCAGCAGCCCGCGGCAGGGGGGTCAGCCCCAGCATTTT. Protein: CASSPRQGGQPQHF.